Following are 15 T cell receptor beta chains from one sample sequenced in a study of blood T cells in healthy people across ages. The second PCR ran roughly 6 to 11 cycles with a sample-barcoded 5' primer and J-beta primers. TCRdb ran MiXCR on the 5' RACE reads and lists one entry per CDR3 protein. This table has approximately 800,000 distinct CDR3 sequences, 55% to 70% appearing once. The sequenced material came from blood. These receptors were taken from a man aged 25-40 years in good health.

CDR3: CASSLRGGKGNIQYF. The CDR3 nucleotides read TGTGCCAGCAGCTTGCGGGGAGGAAAGGGGAACATTCAGTACTTC. The V gene is TRBV7-9, the J gene TRBJ2-4; D is perhaps TRBD2 (6 bases). Trimming pared 3 bases from V and 7 bases from J, leaving 16 bases between. CDR1 and CDR2 from the germline V gene are SEHNR and FQNEAQ (reference sequence). This CDR3 has 15 amino acids.

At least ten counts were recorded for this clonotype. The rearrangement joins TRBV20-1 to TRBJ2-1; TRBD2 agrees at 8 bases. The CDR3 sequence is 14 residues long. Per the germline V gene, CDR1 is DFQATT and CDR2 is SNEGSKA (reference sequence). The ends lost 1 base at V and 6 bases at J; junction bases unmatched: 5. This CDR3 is CSARAGTRSNEQFF. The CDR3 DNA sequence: TGCAGTGCTAGAGCCGGGACTAGAAGCAATGAGCAGTTCTTC.

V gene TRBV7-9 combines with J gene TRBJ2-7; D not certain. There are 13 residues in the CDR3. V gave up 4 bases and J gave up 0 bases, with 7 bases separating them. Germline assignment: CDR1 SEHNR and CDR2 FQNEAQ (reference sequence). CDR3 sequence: CASSSLASYEQYF. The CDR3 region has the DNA TGTGCCAGCAGCTCCTTAGCCTCCTACGAGCAGTACTTC.

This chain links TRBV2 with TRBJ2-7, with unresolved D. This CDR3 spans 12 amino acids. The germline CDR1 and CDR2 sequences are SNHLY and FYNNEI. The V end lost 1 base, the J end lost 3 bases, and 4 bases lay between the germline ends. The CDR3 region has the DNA TGTGCCAGCAGTGAAGGCAGCTACGAGCAGTACTTC. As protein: CASSEGSYEQYF. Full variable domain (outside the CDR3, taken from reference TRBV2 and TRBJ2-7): EPEVTQTPSHQVTQMGQEVILRCVPISNHLYFYWYRQILGQKVEFLVSFYNNEISEKSEIFDDQFSVERPDGSNFTLKIRSTKLEDSAMYFCASSEGSYEQYFGPGTRLTVT.

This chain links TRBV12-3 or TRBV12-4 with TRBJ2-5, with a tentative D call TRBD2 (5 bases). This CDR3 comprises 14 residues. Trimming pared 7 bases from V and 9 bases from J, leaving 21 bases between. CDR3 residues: CASMTGSKYGAQYF. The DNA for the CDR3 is TGTGCCAGCATGACGGGCAGTAAATACGGGGCCCAGTACTTC.

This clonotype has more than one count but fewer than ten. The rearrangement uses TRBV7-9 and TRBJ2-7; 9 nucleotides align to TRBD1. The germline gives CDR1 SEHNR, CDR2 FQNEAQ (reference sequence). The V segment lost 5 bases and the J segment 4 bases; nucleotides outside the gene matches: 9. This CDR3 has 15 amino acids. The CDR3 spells CASSGGTGSFYEQYF. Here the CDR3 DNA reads TGTGCCAGCAGCGGAGGGACAGGGAGTTTTTACGAGCAGTACTTC. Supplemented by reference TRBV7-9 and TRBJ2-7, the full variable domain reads DTGVSQNPRHKITKRGQNVTFRCDPISEHNRLYWYRQTLGQGPEFLTYFQNEAQLEKSRLLSDRFSAERPKGSFSTLEIQRTEQGDSAMYLCASSGGTGSFYEQYFGPGTRLTVT.

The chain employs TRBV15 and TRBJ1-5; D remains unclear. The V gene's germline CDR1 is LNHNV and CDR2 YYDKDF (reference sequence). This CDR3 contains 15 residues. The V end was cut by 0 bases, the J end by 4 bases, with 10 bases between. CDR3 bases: TGTGCCACCAGCAGAGACCGGGGTGAGAATCAGCCCCAGCATTTT. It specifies CATSRDRGENQPQHF.

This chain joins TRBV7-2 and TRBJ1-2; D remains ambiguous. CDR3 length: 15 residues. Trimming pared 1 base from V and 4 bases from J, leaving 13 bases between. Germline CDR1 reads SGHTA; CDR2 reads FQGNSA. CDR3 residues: CASSLGGRNPYGYTF. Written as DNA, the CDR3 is TGTGCCAGCAGCTTAGGGGGTAGAAACCCCTATGGCTACACCTTC.

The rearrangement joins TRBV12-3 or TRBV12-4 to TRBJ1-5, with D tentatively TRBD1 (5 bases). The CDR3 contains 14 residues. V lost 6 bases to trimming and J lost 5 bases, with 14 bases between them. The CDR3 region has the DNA TGTGCCAGCAGCCTCGGGACGGCGTATCAGCCCCAGCATTTT. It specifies CASSLGTAYQPQHF.

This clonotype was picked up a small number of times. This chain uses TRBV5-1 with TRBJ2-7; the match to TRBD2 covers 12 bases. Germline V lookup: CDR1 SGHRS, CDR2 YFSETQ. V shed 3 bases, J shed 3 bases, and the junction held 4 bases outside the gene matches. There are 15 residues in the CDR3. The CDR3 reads CASSSRLAGDYEQYF. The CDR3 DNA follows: TGCGCCAGCAGCTCCAGACTAGCGGGGGACTACGAGCAGTACTTC.

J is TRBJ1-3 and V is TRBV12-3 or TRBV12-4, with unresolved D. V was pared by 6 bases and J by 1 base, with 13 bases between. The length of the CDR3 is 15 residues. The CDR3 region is CASRTQMLSGNTIYF. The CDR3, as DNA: TGTGCCAGCAGAACCCAGATGCTTTCTGGAAACACCATATATTTT.

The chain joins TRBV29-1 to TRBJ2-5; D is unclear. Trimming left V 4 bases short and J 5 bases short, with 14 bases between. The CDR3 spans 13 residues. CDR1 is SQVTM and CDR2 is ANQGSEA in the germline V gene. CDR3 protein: CSVGGSVLETQYF. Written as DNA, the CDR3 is TGCAGCGTTGGGGGTTCGGTCCTTGAGACCCAGTACTTC.

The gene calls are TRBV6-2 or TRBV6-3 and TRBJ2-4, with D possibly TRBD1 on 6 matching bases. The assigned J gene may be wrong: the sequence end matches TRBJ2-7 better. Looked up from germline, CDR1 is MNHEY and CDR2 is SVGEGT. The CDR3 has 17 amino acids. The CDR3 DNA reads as TGTGCCAGCAGTTCCCGATACCGGACAGAAAAAGACTACGAGCAGTACTTC. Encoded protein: CASSSRYRTEKDYEQYF.

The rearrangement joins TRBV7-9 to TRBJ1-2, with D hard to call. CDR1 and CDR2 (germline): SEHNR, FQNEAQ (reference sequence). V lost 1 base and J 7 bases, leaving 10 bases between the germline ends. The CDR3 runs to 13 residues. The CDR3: CASSLGVDGGYTF. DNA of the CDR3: TGTGCCAGCAGCTTAGGGGTTGATGGTGGCTACACCTTC.

CDR3 in amino acids: CASRWRENQPQHF. The CDR3, as DNA: TGTGCCAGCAGATGGAGGGAGAATCAGCCCCAGCATTTT. The chain is built from TRBV12-3 or TRBV12-4 and TRBJ1-5; no firm D call. Deletions cut 6 bases from V and 4 bases from J, with 10 bases between. The CDR3 runs 13 residues.